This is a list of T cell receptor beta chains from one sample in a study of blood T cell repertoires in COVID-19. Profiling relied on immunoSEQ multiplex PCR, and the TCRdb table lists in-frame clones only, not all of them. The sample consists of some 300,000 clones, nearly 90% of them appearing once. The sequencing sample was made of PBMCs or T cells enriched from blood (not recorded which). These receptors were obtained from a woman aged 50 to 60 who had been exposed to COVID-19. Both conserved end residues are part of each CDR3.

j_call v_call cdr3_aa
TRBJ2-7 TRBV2 CASTRDSSYEQYF
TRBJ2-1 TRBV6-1 CASSEMGQGPDEQFF
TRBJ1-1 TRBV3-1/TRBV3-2 CASSQGAGGAFF
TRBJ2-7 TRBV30 CAWSVRGGYEQYF
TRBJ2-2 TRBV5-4 CASSPSAGGDTGELFF
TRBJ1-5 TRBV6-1 CASSGTAGAGNQPQHF
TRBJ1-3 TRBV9 CASSVLSSGNTIYF
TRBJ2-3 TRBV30 CAWRERGTDTQYF
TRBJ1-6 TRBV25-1 CASMGTFGSPLHF
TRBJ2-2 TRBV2 CASSATPSGGTGELFF
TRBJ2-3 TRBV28 CASSDVRGMGTDTQYF
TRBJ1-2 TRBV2 CASSEAWRESNYGYTF
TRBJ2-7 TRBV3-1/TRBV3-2 CASSQEAGVNYEQYF
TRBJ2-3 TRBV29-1 CSVGTVFTQYF
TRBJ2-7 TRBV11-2 CASGVREFHEQYF
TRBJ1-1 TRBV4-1 CASSQKQGLQRMNTEAFF
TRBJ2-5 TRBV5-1 CASSLTGGKETQYF
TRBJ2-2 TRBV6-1 CASSEITSGERTGELFF
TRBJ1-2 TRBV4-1 CASSQDTSVRTGYTF
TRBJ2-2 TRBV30 CAWSGTINTGELFF
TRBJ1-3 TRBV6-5 CASSTDGNTIYF
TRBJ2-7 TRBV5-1 CASSALPGTSGGYEQYF
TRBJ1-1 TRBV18 CASSPPEAGGWTEAFF
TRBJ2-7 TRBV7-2 CASSLAFTGGEKYF
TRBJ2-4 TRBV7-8 CASSLVPRGREVIQYF
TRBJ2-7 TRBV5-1 CASSLEPGQGNEQYF
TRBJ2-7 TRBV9 CASSQTAAGPYEQYF
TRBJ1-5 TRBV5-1 CASSLLSPVGRGGYSNQPQHF
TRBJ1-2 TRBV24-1 CATYDRNYGYTF
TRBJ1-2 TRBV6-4 CASSPRPEGYGYTF
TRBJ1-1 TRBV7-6 CASSFPAGEAFF
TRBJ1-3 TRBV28 CASRTRDSGNTIYF
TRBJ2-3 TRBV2 CASKNLQGRTDTQYF
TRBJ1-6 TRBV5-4 CASSPRQGNSPLHF
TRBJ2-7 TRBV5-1 CASSSLGQGDYEQYF
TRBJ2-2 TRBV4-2 CASSQETSGGTTGELFF